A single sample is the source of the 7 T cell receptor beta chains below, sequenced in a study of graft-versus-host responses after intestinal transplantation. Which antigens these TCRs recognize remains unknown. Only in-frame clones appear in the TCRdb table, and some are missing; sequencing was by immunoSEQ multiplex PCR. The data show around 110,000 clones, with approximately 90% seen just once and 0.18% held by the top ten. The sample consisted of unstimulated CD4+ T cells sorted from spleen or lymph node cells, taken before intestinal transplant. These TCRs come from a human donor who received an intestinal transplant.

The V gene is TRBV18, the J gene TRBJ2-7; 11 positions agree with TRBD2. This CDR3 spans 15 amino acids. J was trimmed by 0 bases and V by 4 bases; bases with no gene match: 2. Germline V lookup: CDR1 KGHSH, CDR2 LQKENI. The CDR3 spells CASSRTSGSSYEQYF. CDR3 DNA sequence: TGTGCCAGCTCACGCACTAGCGGGAGCTCCTACGAGCAGTACTTC.

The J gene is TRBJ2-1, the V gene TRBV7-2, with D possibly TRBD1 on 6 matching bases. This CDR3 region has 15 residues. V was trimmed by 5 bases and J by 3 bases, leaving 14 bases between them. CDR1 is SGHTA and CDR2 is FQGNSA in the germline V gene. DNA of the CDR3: TGTGCCAGCAGCCGCGGACAGCTCTTCTACAATGAGCAGTTCTTC. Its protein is CASSRGQLFYNEQFF.

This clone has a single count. In nucleotides, the CDR3 is TGTGCCATCAGTGCCGGGACAGAGTACAATCAGCCCCAGCATTTT. Its protein is CAISAGTEYNQPQHF. The V call is TRBV10-3, the J call TRBJ1-5, with TRBD1 matching over 7 bases. The CDR3 runs 15 residues. Trimming removed 4 bases from V and 3 bases from J; junction bases left unmatched: 6. The germline V gene has CDR1 ENHRY and CDR2 SYGVKD.

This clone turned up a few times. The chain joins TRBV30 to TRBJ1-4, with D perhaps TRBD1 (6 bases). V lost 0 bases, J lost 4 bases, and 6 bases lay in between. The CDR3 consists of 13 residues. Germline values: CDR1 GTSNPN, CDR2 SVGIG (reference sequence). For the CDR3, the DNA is TGTGCCTGGAGTGTCAGGGGTAATGAAAAACTGTTTTTT. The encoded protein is CAWSVRGNEKLFF.

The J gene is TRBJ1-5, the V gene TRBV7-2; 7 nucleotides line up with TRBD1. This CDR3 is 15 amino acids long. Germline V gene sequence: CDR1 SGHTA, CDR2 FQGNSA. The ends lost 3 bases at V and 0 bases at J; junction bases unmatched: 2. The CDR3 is CASSLDRSSNQPQHF. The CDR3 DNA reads TGTGCCAGCAGCTTGGACAGGTCTAGCAATCAGCCCCAGCATTTT.

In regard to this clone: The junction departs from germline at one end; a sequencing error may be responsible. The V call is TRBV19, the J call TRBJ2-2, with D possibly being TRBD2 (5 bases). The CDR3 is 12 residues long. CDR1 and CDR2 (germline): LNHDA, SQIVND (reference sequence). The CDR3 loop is CASTRGTGEPFF. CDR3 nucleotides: TGTGCCAGTACGAGAGGCACCGGGGAGCCGTTTTTT.

The DNA for the CDR3 is TGTGCCAGCAGCCCGGGACTCCAGGGGCCCCAGCATTTT. Encoded protein: CASSPGLQGPQHF. The chain is built from TRBV7-8 and TRBJ1-5; maybe TRBD1 (5 bases). With 5 bases removed from V and 9 bases from J, the gap between germline ends came to 14 bases. CDR1 and CDR2 from the germline V gene are SGHVS and FQNEAQ. CDR3 size: 13 residues.